A selection of T cell receptor beta chains follows, all from one sample in a study of CD8+ T cells in alopecia areata. Profiled with immunoSEQ multiplex PCR; TCRdb holds only in-frame clones, not every one. Among around 8,000 clones, roughly 70% were seen once, and the ten largest hold roughly 2.6%. Sequences were obtained from CD4+ Tregs sorted from blood. These receptors were taken from a human donor with alopecia areata. Both conserved end residues are part of each CDR3. The order of the fields is J gene, D gene, V gene, clone size, CDR3 DNA, CDR3 protein. D genes are given only for firm matches. Clone sizes are given selectively: once, few, many, or a class where the clone is expanded.

J gene: TRBJ2-3; D gene: TRBD1; V gene: TRBV19; clone size: -; CDR3 DNA: TGTGCCAGTAGTAGGGCCGGGACAGGGGTCGCAGATACGCAGTATTTT; CDR3 protein: CASSRAGTGVADTQYF
J gene: TRBJ2-1; D gene: -; V gene: TRBV5-1; clone size: few; CDR3 DNA: TGCGCCAGCAGCAGGATCAGGAATTCCTACAATGAGCAGTTCTTC; CDR3 protein: CASSRIRNSYNEQFF
J gene: TRBJ2-3; D gene: -; V gene: TRBV11-2; clone size: -; CDR3 DNA: TGTGCCAGCAGCTTTACAGGGAGTACGCAGTATTTT; CDR3 protein: CASSFTGSTQYF
J gene: TRBJ2-7; D gene: TRBD1; V gene: TRBV5-4; clone size: -; CDR3 DNA: TGTGCCAGCAGCTTTCCGGGACAGCGTAGATTCGAGCAGTACTTC; CDR3 protein: CASSFPGQRRFEQYF
J gene: TRBJ2-7; D gene: -; V gene: TRBV7-9; clone size: -; CDR3 DNA: TGTGCCAGCAGCGCCCGGGACCGACCCCCCACTTTGTTCTACGAGCAGTACTTC; CDR3 protein: CASSARDRPPTLFYEQYF
J gene: TRBJ2-5; D gene: -; V gene: TRBV23-1; clone size: once; CDR3 DNA: TGCGCCAGCAGTCAATCGGACGTCGGGGCAGAGACCCAGTACTTC; CDR3 protein: CASSQSDVGAETQYF
J gene: TRBJ1-1; D gene: TRBD1; V gene: TRBV18; clone size: -; CDR3 DNA: TGTGCCAGCTCACCGGGACAGATGAACACTGAAGCTTTCTTT; CDR3 protein: CASSPGQMNTEAFF
J gene: TRBJ1-1; D gene: -; V gene: TRBV29-1; clone size: -; CDR3 DNA: TGCAGCGTTGAGGTTCCAGGGCTCACTGAAGCTTTCTTT; CDR3 protein: CSVEVPGLTEAFF
J gene: TRBJ1-3; D gene: -; V gene: TRBV29-1; clone size: -; CDR3 DNA: TGCAGCGTTGGAGAATCTGGAAACACCATATATTTT; CDR3 protein: CSVGESGNTIYF
J gene: TRBJ2-7; D gene: -; V gene: TRBV7-2; clone size: few; CDR3 DNA: TGTGCCAGCAGCTTAGTTCGATACGAGCAGTACTTC; CDR3 protein: CASSLVRYEQYF
J gene: TRBJ1-6; D gene: TRBD1; V gene: TRBV7-2; clone size: -; CDR3 DNA: TGTGCCAGCAGCCACGACAGGGGCTCACTCCACTTT; CDR3 protein: CASSHDRGSLHF
J gene: TRBJ2-7; D gene: TRBD2; V gene: TRBV18; clone size: few; CDR3 DNA: TGTGCCACCAGAGAGAGCGGGGGTGACTACGAGCAGTACTTC; CDR3 protein: CATRESGGDYEQYF
J gene: TRBJ2-5; D gene: TRBD1; V gene: TRBV7-2; clone size: -; CDR3 DNA: TGTGCCAGCAGCTCCTTAGGACAGGGGTCGGGGTGGACCCAGTACTTC; CDR3 protein: CASSSLGQGSGWTQYF
J gene: TRBJ1-5; D gene: -; V gene: TRBV5-8; clone size: -; CDR3 DNA: TGTGCCAGCAGCCCCTCTTTTTCGACGGGACAAAGCAATCAGCCCCAGCATTTT; CDR3 protein: CASSPSFSTGQSNQPQHF
J gene: TRBJ2-4; D gene: -; V gene: TRBV10-2; clone size: -; CDR3 DNA: TGCGCCAGCAGTGTCGGTACCCGGTTAGCCAAAAACATTCAGTACTTC; CDR3 protein: CASSVGTRLAKNIQYF
J gene: TRBJ2-5; D gene: -; V gene: TRBV6-6; clone size: -; CDR3 DNA: TGTGCCAGCAGAGCACAGAACCAAGAGACCCAGTACTTC; CDR3 protein: CASRAQNQETQYF
J gene: TRBJ2-7; D gene: TRBD1; V gene: TRBV5-5; clone size: -; CDR3 DNA: TGTGCCAGCAGCCCAGGGGGTTACGAGCAGTACTTC; CDR3 protein: CASSPGGYEQYF
J gene: TRBJ1-1; D gene: -; V gene: TRBV30; clone size: -; CDR3 DNA: TGTGCCTGGAGGAGGGATTCCACTGAAGCTTTCTTT; CDR3 protein: CAWRRDSTEAFF
J gene: TRBJ1-1; D gene: -; V gene: TRBV19; clone size: few; CDR3 DNA: TGTGCCAGTAGTAGCTCAGGGTTGCCGTACACTGAAGCTTTCTTT; CDR3 protein: CASSSSGLPYTEAFF
J gene: TRBJ1-2; D gene: -; V gene: TRBV4-3; clone size: -; CDR3 DNA: TGCGCCAGCAGCCAAGATTGGGCGGGGAACTATGGCTACACCTTC; CDR3 protein: CASSQDWAGNYGYTF
J gene: TRBJ1-1; D gene: TRBD1; V gene: TRBV5-1; clone size: -; CDR3 DNA: TGCGCCAGCAGCGGGAAGGGACAGGGGAACACTGAAGCTTTCTTT; CDR3 protein: CASSGKGQGNTEAFF
J gene: TRBJ1-5; D gene: -; V gene: TRBV28; clone size: -; CDR3 DNA: TGTGCCAGCAGTTCACCAGGGGTAGGGGATCAGCCCCAGCATTTT; CDR3 protein: CASSSPGVGDQPQHF
J gene: TRBJ2-4; D gene: -; V gene: TRBV7-2; clone size: few; CDR3 DNA: TGTGCCAGCAGCTTCTGGGGTAACATTCAGTACTTC; CDR3 protein: CASSFWGNIQYF
J gene: TRBJ2-1; D gene: TRBD1; V gene: TRBV5-5; clone size: -; CDR3 DNA: TGTGCCAGCAGCTTACAGGGGACCTTCACCGTTAGCTCCTACAATGAGCAGTTCTTC; CDR3 protein: CASSLQGTFTVSSYNEQFF
J gene: TRBJ1-4; D gene: -; V gene: TRBV29-1; clone size: once; CDR3 DNA: TGCAGCGGAGCAGGGGCAGCTAATGAAAAACTGTTTTTT; CDR3 protein: CSGAGAANEKLFF
J gene: TRBJ2-7; D gene: -; V gene: TRBV15; clone size: few; CDR3 DNA: TGTGCCACCAGCAGAGATCTCGACAGGAGCTACGAGCAGTACTTC; CDR3 protein: CATSRDLDRSYEQYF
J gene: TRBJ1-2; D gene: -; V gene: TRBV15; clone size: once; CDR3 DNA: TGTGCCACCAGCCAGGGCAGGAGATATGGCTACACCTTC; CDR3 protein: CATSQGRRYGYTF
J gene: TRBJ2-2; D gene: TRBD2; V gene: TRBV11-2; clone size: few; CDR3 DNA: TGTGCCAGCAGCCTTAGCGGGGGGGACACCGGGGAGCTGTTTTTT; CDR3 protein: CASSLSGGDTGELFF
J gene: TRBJ2-7; D gene: -; V gene: TRBV7-2; clone size: -; CDR3 DNA: TGTGCCAGCAGCTTAGTAGGTCCCATCCCTTCCTACGAGCAGTACTTC; CDR3 protein: CASSLVGPIPSYEQYF
J gene: TRBJ1-2; D gene: -; V gene: TRBV5-1; clone size: -; CDR3 DNA: TGCGCCAGCAGCTTCGGACAGAACCCCATGATGGGCTACACCTTC; CDR3 protein: CASSFGQNPMMGYTF
J gene: TRBJ1-6; D gene: TRBD1; V gene: TRBV18; clone size: -; CDR3 DNA: TGTGCCAGCTCACCTCTGGGACAGGGTAATTCACCCCTCCACTTT; CDR3 protein: CASSPLGQGNSPLHF
J gene: TRBJ2-6; D gene: -; V gene: TRBV4-1; clone size: -; CDR3 DNA: TGCGCCAGCAGCCGAAAAGCATCGACAGACTCTGGGGCCAACGTCCTGACTTTC; CDR3 protein: CASSRKASTDSGANVLTF
J gene: TRBJ2-1; D gene: TRBD2; V gene: TRBV5-4; clone size: -; CDR3 DNA: TGCGCCAGCGGATTGGCTAGCGGGAGGACTTACGCCTCCTACAATGAGCAGTTCTTC; CDR3 protein: CASGLASGRTYASYNEQFF
J gene: TRBJ1-2; D gene: -; V gene: TRBV6-5; clone size: -; CDR3 DNA: TGTGCCAGCAGTTACGACGGGACCTATGGCTACACCTTC; CDR3 protein: CASSYDGTYGYTF
J gene: TRBJ1-3; D gene: -; V gene: TRBV6-5; clone size: -; CDR3 DNA: TGTGCCAGCAGCGACAGGAGTGGAAACACCATATATTTT; CDR3 protein: CASSDRSGNTIYF
J gene: TRBJ2-7; D gene: -; V gene: TRBV30; clone size: -; CDR3 DNA: TGTGCCTGGTCCCTGAACTCCTACGAGCAGTACTTC; CDR3 protein: CAWSLNSYEQYF
J gene: TRBJ2-7; D gene: TRBD1; V gene: TRBV5-1; clone size: -; CDR3 DNA: TGCGCCAGCAGTATGGCCAGGGGGACCTACGAGCAGTACTTC; CDR3 protein: CASSMARGTYEQYF
J gene: TRBJ1-1; D gene: -; V gene: TRBV20-1; clone size: -; CDR3 DNA: TGCAGTGCGGATGGGGCTTTCTTT; CDR3 protein: CSADGAFF
J gene: TRBJ2-5; D gene: TRBD2; V gene: TRBV4-2; clone size: -; CDR3 DNA: TGTGCCAGCAGCCAAGAATGGACTAGCGGGAGCCAAGAGACCCAGTACTTC; CDR3 protein: CASSQEWTSGSQETQYF
J gene: TRBJ2-2; D gene: TRBD2; V gene: TRBV7-2; clone size: few; CDR3 DNA: TGTGCCAGCAGCTTAAGGGCTCCGGGACTAGGGATTATTACCGGGGAGCTGTTTTTT; CDR3 protein: CASSLRAPGLGIITGELFF
J gene: TRBJ2-1; D gene: -; V gene: TRBV28; clone size: -; CDR3 DNA: TGTGCCAGCAGATCCACCTCCTACAATGAGCAGTTCTTC; CDR3 protein: CASRSTSYNEQFF
J gene: TRBJ1-5; D gene: -; V gene: TRBV7-8; clone size: -; CDR3 DNA: TGTGCCAGCAGCCGAAACAGGGACCAGCCCCAGCATTTT; CDR3 protein: CASSRNRDQPQHF